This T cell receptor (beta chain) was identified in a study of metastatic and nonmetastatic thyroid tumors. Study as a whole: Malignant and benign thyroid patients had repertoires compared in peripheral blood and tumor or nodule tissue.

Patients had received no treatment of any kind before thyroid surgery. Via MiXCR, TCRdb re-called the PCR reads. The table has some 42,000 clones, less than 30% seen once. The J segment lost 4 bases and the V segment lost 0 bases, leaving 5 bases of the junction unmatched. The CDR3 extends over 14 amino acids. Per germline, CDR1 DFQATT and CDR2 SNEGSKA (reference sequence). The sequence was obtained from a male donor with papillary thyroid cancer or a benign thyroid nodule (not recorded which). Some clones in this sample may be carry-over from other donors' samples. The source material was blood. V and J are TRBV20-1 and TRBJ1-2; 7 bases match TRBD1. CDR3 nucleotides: TGCAGTGCTAGAGATCGTCGGGACAGCTATGGCTACACCTTC. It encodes CSARDRRDSYGYTF.